Following are 11 T cell receptor beta chains from one sample sequenced in a study of blood T cells in healthy people across ages. Alongside a J-beta primer mix, a sample-barcoded 5' primer served in a second PCR lasting roughly 7 to 12 cycles. TCRdb ran MiXCR on the 5' RACE reads and lists one entry per CDR3 protein. The profile shows 780,000 or so distinct CDR3 sequences, 53% of them singletons. The sequenced sample consisted of blood. All receptors come from a man at least 80 years old in good health.

In this sample, this clonotype turned up once. The chain employs TRBV12-3 or TRBV12-4 and TRBJ1-2, with no clear D. The CDR3 totals 15 residues. V was cut by 5 bases and J by 2 bases, with 15 bases left in between. Written as DNA, the CDR3 is TGTGCCAGCAGTCCAGCCCCTGGTGTAAACTATGGCTACACCTTC. The encoded protein is CASSPAPGVNYGYTF.

The rearrangement uses TRBV3-1 and TRBJ1-1, with 9 bases lining up with TRBD1. Germline CDR1 reads LGHDT; CDR2 reads YNNKEL (reference sequence). CDR3 length equals 12 residues. V lost 2 bases and J lost 11; bases outside the gene matches: 3. The CDR3 DNA reads TGTGCCAGCAGCCAAACCGACAGGGGGGCTTTCTTT. The encoded protein is CASSQTDRGAFF.

About this clonotype: The germline gene is not matched at one end of the junction; a read error may be the cause. The chain combines TRBV5-1 with TRBJ2-5, with D perhaps assigned TRBD1 or TRBD2 (5 bases each). Germline values: CDR1 SGHRS, CDR2 YFSETQ. CDR3 size: 14 residues. The CDR3 reads CACSGWGLQETLYF. In DNA form, the CDR3 reads TGCGCCTGTTCGGGGTGGGGCCTCCAAGAGACCCTGTACTTC.

This chain connects TRBV28 to TRBJ2-6, with a possible D match to TRBD1 (5 bases). CDR1 and CDR2 from the germline V gene are MDHEN and SYDVKM. Trimming removed 2 bases from V and 2 bases from J, with 10 bases in between. The CDR3 has 16 residues. CDR3 nucleotide sequence: TGTGCCAGCAGTTTAGTCATAGGGGCTGGGGCCAACGTCCTGACTTTC. It yields the protein CASSLVIGAGANVLTF.

The CDR3 region is CASSQDIGGRDGYTF. The CDR3 DNA reads TGTGCCAGCAGCCAAGATATAGGGGGAAGAGATGGCTACACCTTC. The chain has TRBV3-1 and TRBJ1-2; possible D gene TRBD1, 6 bases. V lost 0 bases and J lost 6, with 14 bases in between. CDR1 LGHDT and CDR2 YNNKEL come from the germline V gene (reference sequence). The length of the CDR3 is 15 residues. The full variable domain, rest sourced from reference TRBV3-1 and TRBJ1-2, is DTAVSQTPKYLVTQMGNDKSIKCEQNLGHDTMYWYKQDSKKFLKIMFSYNNKELIINETVPNRFSPKSPDKAHLNLHINSLELGDSAVYFCASSQDIGGRDGYTFGSGTRLTVV.

The chain carries TRBV6-2 or TRBV6-3 and TRBJ2-7, with D possibly being TRBD1 or TRBD2 (5 bases each). In germline, CDR1 is MNHEY, CDR2 SVGEGT. The CDR3 length is 14 residues. The germline V and J ends were trimmed by 2 bases and 3 bases, with 11 bases remaining between them. The CDR3: CASSYLRENYEQYF. The CDR3 nucleotides are TGTGCCAGCAGTTACCTCAGGGAGAACTACGAGCAGTACTTC.

This clonotype was recorded a few times. V gene TRBV2 combines with J gene TRBJ2-1; the D is unclear. Germline CDR1 SNHLY, CDR2 FYNNEI. The CDR3 spans 13 residues. Trimming removed 7 bases at V and 9 bases at J, with 16 bases between. DNA of the CDR3: TGTGCCAGCACCAAAGGGCTGGCAACTGAGCAGTTCTTC. Encoded protein: CASTKGLATEQFF. Based on the CDR3 plus reference TRBV2 and TRBJ2-1, the full variable domain is EPEVTQTPSHQVTQMGQEVILRCVPISNHLYFYWYRQILGQKVEFLVSFYNNEISEKSEIFDDQFSVERPDGSNFTLKIRSTKLEDSAMYFCASTKGLATEQFFGPGTRLTVL.

This chain uses TRBV6-4 with TRBJ2-2; no firm D call. There are 13 residues in the CDR3. Germline CDR1 and CDR2: MRHNA and SNTAGT. V lost 4 bases, J lost 3 bases, and 6 bases lay in between. CDR3 coding DNA: TGTGCCAGCAGTGTCCAGCACACCGGGGAGCTGTTTTTT. Translated: CASSVQHTGELFF.

This chain links TRBV20-1 with TRBJ1-1; possibly TRBD1 for D (6 bases). Germline-derived CDR1 and CDR2 are DFQATT and SNEGSKA (reference sequence). Trimming cost V 0 bases and J 0 bases, with 17 bases left between them. The CDR3 has 17 residues. The CDR3 loop reads CSARDIVDRPLNTEAFF. CDR3 bases: TGCAGTGCTAGAGATATAGTCGACAGGCCCCTGAACACTGAAGCTTTCTTT.

The chain employs TRBV5-1 and TRBJ2-5, with D maybe TRBD1 (6 bases). V was clipped by 4 bases and J by 4 bases, with 26 bases between them. The CDR3 length is 18 residues. Germline CDR1 SGHRS, CDR2 YFSETQ. CDR3 protein: CASSPYNRVSSARETQYF. DNA of the CDR3: TGCGCCAGCAGCCCATACAACAGGGTCTCGTCGGCCAGAGAGACCCAGTACTTC.

The rearrangement uses TRBV27 and TRBJ2-7, with 9 bases that match TRBD2. Germline V CDR1 and CDR2: MNHEY, SMNVEV (reference sequence). V trimming: 2 bases; J trimming: 2 bases; junction bases outside the gene matches: 16. CDR3 size: 19 residues. CDR3 sequence (DNA): TGTGCCAGCAGTTTAGGGGATAGCGGGAGATGGACTGCGCCCTACGAGCAGTACTTC. This codes for CASSLGDSGRWTAPYEQYF.